This is a list of T cell receptor beta chains from one sample in a study of blood T cell repertoires in COVID-19. The table came from immunoSEQ multiplex PCR; TCRdb's copy has only in-frame clones and leaves some out. The data contain approximately 71,000 clones, more than 75% of them singletons. Specimen: peripheral blood. Receptor source: a woman of 80 years or more with acute or convalescent COVID-19. Each CDR3 is given with its conserved first and last residue. Each record gives: V gene, clone size, D gene, J gene, CDR3 protein, CDR3 DNA. D genes are given only for firm matches. Clone size, where shown, is once, few, many, or a class for clones that have expanded.

TRBV7-2	-	TRBD2	TRBJ2-5	CASSLAGGRETQYF	TGTGCCAGCAGCTTAGCGGGAGGGAGAGAGACCCAGTACTTC
TRBV14	few	-	TRBJ1-3	CASSQGWRGYDNTIYF	TGTGCCAGCAGCCAAGGTTGGAGGGGATATGATAACACCATATATTTT
TRBV3-1/TRBV3-2	-	TRBD1	TRBJ1-1	CASSQPTGGAEAFF	TGTGCCAGCAGCCAACCAACAGGGGGGGCTGAAGCTTTCTTT
TRBV15	-	-	TRBJ1-2	CATSRDKQRGYTF	TGTGCCACCAGCAGAGATAAGCAGCGGGGCTACACCTTC
TRBV3-1/TRBV3-2	-	TRBD2	TRBJ2-1	CASSQEGSGRATYNEQFF	TGTGCCAGCAGCCAAGAAGGGAGCGGGAGGGCAACCTACAATGAGCAGTTCTTC
TRBV4-2	-	TRBD1	TRBJ1-1	CASSQAWTGVRLKVTEAFF	TGTGCCAGCAGCCAAGCCTGGACAGGCGTTCGGTTAAAGGTCACTGAAGCTTTCTTT
TRBV5-6	many	TRBD1	TRBJ2-5	CASSLVGAGGQETQYF	TGTGCCAGCAGCTTGGTGGGGGCAGGGGGACAAGAGACCCAGTACTTC
TRBV28	-	TRBD2	TRBJ2-2	CASSFRAGGRGTGELFF	TGTGCCAGCAGTTTTCGAGCGGGAGGGCGAGGCACCGGGGAGCTGTTTTTT
TRBV7-8	-	-	TRBJ2-6	CASSLPGVRGANVLTF	TGTGCCAGCAGCTTACCAGGGGTAAGGGGGGCCAACGTCCTGACTTTC
TRBV15	-	-	TRBJ2-5	CATSSRDSETQYF	TGTGCCACCAGCAGCCGGGACTCAGAGACCCAGTACTTC
TRBV28	-	TRBD1	TRBJ2-7	CASRAEDRYYEQYF	TGTGCCAGCAGAGCCGAGGACAGGTACTACGAGCAGTACTTC
TRBV11-2	-	-	TRBJ2-1	CASTGGWREQFF	TGTGCCAGCACCGGAGGTTGGCGTGAGCAGTTCTTC
TRBV6-6	-	-	TRBJ1-5	CASRGGGINQPQHF	TGTGCCAGCAGGGGTGGAGGGATCAATCAGCCCCAGCATTTT
TRBV5-4	-	TRBD2	TRBJ2-1	CASGGLAGGPAYNEQFF	TGTGCCAGCGGCGGACTAGCGGGAGGGCCCGCCTACAATGAGCAGTTCTTC